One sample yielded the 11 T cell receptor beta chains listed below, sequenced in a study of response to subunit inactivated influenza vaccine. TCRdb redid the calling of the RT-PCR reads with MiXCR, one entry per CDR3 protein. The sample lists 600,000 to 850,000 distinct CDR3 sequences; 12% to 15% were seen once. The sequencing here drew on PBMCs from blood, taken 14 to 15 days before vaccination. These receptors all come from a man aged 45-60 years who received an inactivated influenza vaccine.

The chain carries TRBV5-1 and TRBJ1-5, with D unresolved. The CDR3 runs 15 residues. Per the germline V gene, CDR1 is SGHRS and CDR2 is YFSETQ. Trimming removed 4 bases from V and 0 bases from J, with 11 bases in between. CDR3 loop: CASSTTAGSNQPQHF. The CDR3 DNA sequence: TGCGCCAGCAGCACAACGGCCGGTAGCAATCAGCCCCAGCATTTT.

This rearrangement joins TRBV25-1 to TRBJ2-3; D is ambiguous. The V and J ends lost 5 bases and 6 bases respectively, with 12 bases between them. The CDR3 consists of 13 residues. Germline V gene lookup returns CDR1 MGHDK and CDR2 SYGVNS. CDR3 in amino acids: CASSPNPRDTQYF. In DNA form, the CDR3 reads TGTGCCAGCAGTCCGAACCCAAGGGATACGCAGTATTTT.

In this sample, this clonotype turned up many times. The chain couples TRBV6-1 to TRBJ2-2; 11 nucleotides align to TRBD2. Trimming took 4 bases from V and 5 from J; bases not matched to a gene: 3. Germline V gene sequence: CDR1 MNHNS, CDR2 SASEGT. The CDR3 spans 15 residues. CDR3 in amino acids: CASSALAGDTGELFF. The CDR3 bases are TGTGCCAGCAGTGCACTAGCGGGAGATACCGGGGAGCTGTTTTTT.

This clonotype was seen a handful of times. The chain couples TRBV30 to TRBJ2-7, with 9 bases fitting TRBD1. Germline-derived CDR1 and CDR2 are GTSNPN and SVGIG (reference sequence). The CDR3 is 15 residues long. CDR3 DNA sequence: TGTGCAACGGGACGAGGGACAGGGATTATCTACGAGCAGTACTTC. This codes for CATGRGTGIIYEQYF.

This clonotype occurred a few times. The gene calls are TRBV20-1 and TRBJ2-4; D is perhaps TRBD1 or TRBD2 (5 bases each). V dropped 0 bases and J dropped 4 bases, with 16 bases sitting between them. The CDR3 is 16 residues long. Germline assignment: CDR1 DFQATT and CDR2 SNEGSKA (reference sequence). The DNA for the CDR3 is TGCAGTGCTAGAGATAGTTTGGGGGAACGGAAAAACATTCAGTACTTC. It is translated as CSARDSLGERKNIQYF.

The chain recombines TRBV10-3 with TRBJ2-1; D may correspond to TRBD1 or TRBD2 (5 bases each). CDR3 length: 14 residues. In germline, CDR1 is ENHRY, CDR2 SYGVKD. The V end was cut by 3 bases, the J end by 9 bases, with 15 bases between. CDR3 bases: TGTGCCATCAGTGACCCGGGGCTAGCTGGTGAGCAGTTCTTC. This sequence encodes CAISDPGLAGEQFF.

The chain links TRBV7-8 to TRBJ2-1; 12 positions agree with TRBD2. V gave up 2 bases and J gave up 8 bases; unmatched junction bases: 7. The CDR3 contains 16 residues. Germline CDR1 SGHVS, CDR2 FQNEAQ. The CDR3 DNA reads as TGTGCCAGCAGCTTACTAGCGGGGGGGCCGATGGATGAGCAGTTCTTC. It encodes CASSLLAGGPMDEQFF.

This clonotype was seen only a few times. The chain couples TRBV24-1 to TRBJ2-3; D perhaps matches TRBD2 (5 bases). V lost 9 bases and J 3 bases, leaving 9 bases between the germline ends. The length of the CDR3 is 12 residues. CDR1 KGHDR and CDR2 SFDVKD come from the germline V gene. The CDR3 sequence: CATSRDTDTQYF. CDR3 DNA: TGTGCCACCTCTCGGGATACAGATACGCAGTATTTT.

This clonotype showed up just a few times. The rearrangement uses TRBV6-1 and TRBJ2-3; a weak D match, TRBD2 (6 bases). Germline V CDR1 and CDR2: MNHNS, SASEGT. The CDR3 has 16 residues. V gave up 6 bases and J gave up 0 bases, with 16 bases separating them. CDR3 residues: CASRPGTWGSTDTQYF. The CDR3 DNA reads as TGTGCCAGCAGACCCGGGACTTGGGGAAGCACAGATACGCAGTATTTT.

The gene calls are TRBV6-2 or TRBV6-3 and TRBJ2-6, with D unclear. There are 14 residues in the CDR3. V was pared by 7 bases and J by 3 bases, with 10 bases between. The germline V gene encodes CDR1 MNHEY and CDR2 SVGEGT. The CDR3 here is CASTLSYGANVLTF. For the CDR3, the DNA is TGTGCCAGCACCCTAAGCTATGGGGCCAACGTCCTGACTTTC.

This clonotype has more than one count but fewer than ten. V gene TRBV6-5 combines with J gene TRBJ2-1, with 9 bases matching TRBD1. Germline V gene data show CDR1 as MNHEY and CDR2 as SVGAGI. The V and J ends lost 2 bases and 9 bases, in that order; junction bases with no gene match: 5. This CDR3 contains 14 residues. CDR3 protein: CASSYRVQGAEQFF. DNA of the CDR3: TGTGCCAGCAGTTACCGTGTACAGGGGGCTGAGCAGTTCTTC.